The rows below give T cell receptor beta chains drawn from one sample of a study of graft-versus-host responses after intestinal transplantation. Clones were read by immunoSEQ multiplex PCR, and TCRdb kept only the in-frame ones, dropping some. The sample consists of tens of thousands of clones, approximately 95% of them appearing once. Their antigen targets remain unknown. The sequenced sample was unstimulated CD4+ T cells sorted from spleen or lymph node cells, obtained before transplant. The receptors shown here come from a human donor who was the organ donor for an intestinal transplant. The conserved cysteine and the conserved F or W are not part of the CDR3 here. Clone size is stated in some rows and not others, as once, few, many or a class when expanded.

TRBJ2-4 . TRBV2 12 ASSEARGRNIQY
TRBJ2-5 . TRBV5-4 13 ASSGTSGGQETQY
TRBJ1-5 . TRBV7-8 15 ASSPRAGTLRNQPQH
TRBJ1-5 . TRBV6-1 16 ASSEAPGGRASNQPQH
TRBJ1-2 . TRBV28 12 ASSLGTGGYGYT
TRBJ2-5 . TRBV7-2 11 ASSLAQKETQY
TRBJ2-7 . TRBV7-2 9 ASSPSYEQY
TRBJ1-2 . TRBV4-3 11 ASSQDWGYGYT
TRBJ1-6 . TRBV11-3 12 ASSPRGAGSPLH
TRBJ1-2 . TRBV7-2 12 ASSHIAGGRGYT
TRBJ2-1 . TRBV29-1 13 SVEEFRQGPNEQF
TRBJ2-7 . TRBV2 9 ASGGIGEQY
TRBJ2-3 . TRBV28 12 AARRTTSTDTQY
TRBJ2-5 . TRBV5-4 14 ASSLRLAGTQETQY
TRBJ2-1 . TRBV19 12 ASSIGTAGNEQF
TRBJ1-1 . TRBV19 13 ASSFGGGKNTEAF
TRBJ1-2 . TRBV10-3 13 AISDPLDRDYGYT
TRBJ1-6 . TRBV9 12 ASSVQGYNSPLH
TRBJ1-1 . TRBV6-5 10 ASSYSGTLAF
TRBJ2-5 . TRBV7-9 13 ASGWTGLMLETQY
TRBJ1-2 . TRBV9 12 ASSVSPGGYGYT
TRBJ1-3 few TRBV6-6 12 ASSPPGQGYTIY
TRBJ2-3 . TRBV9 13 ASSVGSVGTDTQY
TRBJ1-2 . TRBV28 12 ASDRPTGYYGYT
TRBJ2-5 . TRBV28 12 ASSRQGVGWTQY
TRBJ2-3 . TRBV7-2 14 ASSWDSSSGTDTQY
TRBJ2-1 . TRBV7-9 15 ASSLNGGAASYNEQF
TRBJ2-7 . TRBV2 13 ASSELRQGAYEQY
TRBJ1-4 . TRBV5-1 13 ASSRGDSTNEKLF
TRBJ1-4 . TRBV6-5 13 ASSYSPGGREKLF
TRBJ2-7 . TRBV11-2 10 ASSYGQEGQY
TRBJ1-5 . TRBV5-6 11 ASSRRPNQPQH
TRBJ1-5 . TRBV11-2 13 ASSLEGGGNQPQH
TRBJ1-2 . TRBV10-3 14 AISESYSSLGSGYT
TRBJ2-3 . TRBV5-1 14 ASSLQPGTRYDTQY
TRBJ2-5 . TRBV9 12 ASSVGAFQETQY
TRBJ1-5 . TRBV28 10 ASSPSNQPQH
TRBJ1-2 . TRBV19 12 ASSIQTGGYGYT
TRBJ2-7 . TRBV30 10 AWSRDSYEQY
TRBJ2-5 . TRBV9 15 ASSVAGGHGLPETQY
TRBJ2-3 . TRBV5-1 13 ASSLNAGGLDTQY
TRBJ1-3 . TRBV7-2 13 ASSPLVGARNTIY
TRBJ2-7 . TRBV18 12 ASSPRDRASEQY
TRBJ2-7 . TRBV19 12 ASSMYSGGNEQY
TRBJ1-5 . TRBV2 15 ASSGLREGWGNQPQH
TRBJ1-4 . TRBV7-9 15 ASSLSGGPPTNEKLF
TRBJ2-3 . TRBV10-3 13 AISDVAGDTDTQY
TRBJ1-2 . TRBV27 14 ASSKLGQGAYYGYT
TRBJ2-5 . TRBV19 11 ASSITSQETQY
TRBJ1-6 once TRBV30 13 AWRNRVPLGSPLH
TRBJ2-1 . TRBV9 14 ASSVGGLFTYNEQF
TRBJ1-3 . TRBV7-2 11 AIQTSSGNTIY
TRBJ2-2 . TRBV14 13 ASSRPGRIGGELF
TRBJ1-3 . TRBV5-4 11 ASSLDSGNTIY
TRBJ1-5 . TRBV6-5 14 ASSSLGQGLNQPQH